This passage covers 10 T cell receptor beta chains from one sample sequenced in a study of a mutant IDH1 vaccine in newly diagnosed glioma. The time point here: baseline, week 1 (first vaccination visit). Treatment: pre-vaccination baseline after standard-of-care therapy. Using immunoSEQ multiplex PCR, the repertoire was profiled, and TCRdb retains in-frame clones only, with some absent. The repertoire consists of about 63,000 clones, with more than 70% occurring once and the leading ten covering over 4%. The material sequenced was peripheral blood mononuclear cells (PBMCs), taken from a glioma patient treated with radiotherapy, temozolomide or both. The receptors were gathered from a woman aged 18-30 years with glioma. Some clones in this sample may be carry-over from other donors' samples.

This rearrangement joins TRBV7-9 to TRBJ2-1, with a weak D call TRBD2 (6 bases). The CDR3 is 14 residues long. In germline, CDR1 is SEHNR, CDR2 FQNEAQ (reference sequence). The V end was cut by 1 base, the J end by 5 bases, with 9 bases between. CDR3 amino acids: CASSLDTGDNEQFF. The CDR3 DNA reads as TGTGCCAGCAGCTTAGATACGGGGGACAATGAGCAGTTCTTC.

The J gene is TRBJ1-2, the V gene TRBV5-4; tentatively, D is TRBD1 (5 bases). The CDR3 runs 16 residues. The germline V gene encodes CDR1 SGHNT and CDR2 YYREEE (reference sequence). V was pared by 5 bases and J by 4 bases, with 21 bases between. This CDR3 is CASRYNVRQPLYGYTF. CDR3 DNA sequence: TGTGCCAGCAGGTATAACGTAAGACAGCCCCTCTATGGCTACACCTTC.

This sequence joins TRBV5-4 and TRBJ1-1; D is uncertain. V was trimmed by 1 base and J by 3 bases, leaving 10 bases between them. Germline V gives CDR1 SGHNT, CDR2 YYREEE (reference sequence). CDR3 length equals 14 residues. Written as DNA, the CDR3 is TGTGCCAGCAGCTTGATAGGGAGGGACACTGAAGCTTTCTTT. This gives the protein CASSLIGRDTEAFF.

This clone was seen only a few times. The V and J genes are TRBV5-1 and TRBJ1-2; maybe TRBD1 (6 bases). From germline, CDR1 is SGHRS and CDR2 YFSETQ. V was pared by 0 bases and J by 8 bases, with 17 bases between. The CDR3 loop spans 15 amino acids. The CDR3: CASSLAAITGKGYTF. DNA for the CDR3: TGCGCCAGCAGCTTGGCGGCGATAACAGGGAAGGGCTACACCTTC.

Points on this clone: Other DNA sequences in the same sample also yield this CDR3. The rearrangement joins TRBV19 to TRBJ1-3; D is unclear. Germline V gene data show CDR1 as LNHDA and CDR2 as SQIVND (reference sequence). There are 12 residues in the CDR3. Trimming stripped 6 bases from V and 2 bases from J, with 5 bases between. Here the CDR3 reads CASRRTGNTIYF. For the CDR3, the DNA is TGTGCCAGTAGAAGGACTGGAAACACCATATATTTT.

The CDR3 protein is CASRRTGLDGYTF. The CDR3, as DNA: TGTGCCAGCAGACGGACAGGGTTGGATGGCTACACCTTC. This rearrangement joins TRBV25-1 to TRBJ1-2, with TRBD1 matching over 8 bases. Germline CDR1 MGHDK, CDR2 SYGVNS. The CDR3 has 13 amino acids. After removal of 6 bases from V and 6 bases from J, the junction contained 6 bases not matched to a gene.

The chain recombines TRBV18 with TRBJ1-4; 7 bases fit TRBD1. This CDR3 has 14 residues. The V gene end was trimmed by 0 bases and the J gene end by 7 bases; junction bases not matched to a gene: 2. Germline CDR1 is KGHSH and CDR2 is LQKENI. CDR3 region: CASSPPTGSEKLFF. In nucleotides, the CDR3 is TGTGCCAGCTCACCACCGACAGGGAGTGAAAAACTGTTTTTT.

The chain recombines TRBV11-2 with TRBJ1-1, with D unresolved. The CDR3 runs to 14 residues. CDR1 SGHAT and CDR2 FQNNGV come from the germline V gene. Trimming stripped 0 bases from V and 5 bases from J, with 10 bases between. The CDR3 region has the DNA TGTGCCAGCAGCTTAGAGGGCCGGCGGACTGAAGCTTTCTTT. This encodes CASSLEGRRTEAFF.

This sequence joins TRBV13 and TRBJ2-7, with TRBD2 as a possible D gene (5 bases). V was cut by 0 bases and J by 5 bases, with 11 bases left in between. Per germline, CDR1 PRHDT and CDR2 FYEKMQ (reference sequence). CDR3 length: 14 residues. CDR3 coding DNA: TGTGCCAGCAGCTTAGGAGGGAGCCGGGACGAGCAGTACTTC. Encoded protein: CASSLGGSRDEQYF.

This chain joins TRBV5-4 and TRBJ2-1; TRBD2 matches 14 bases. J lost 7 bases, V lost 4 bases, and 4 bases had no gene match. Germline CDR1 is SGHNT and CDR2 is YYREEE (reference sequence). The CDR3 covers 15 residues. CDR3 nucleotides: TGTGCCAGCAGCGCGGGACTAGCGGGGGCGAATGAGCAGTTCTTC. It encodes CASSAGLAGANEQFF.